This T cell receptor beta chain originates from a study of blood T cell repertoires in COVID-19. Study in general: COVID-19 samples collected from the United States, Italy and Spain covered acute and convalescent phases. The cDNA or gDNA used as material had been derived from T cells, B-cell-depleted T cells, or PBMCs.

In the source study's methods: It was from reference gene primer amplification that nucleated cell counts were estimated. Measured with immunoSEQ multiplex PCR; TCRdb has only the in-frame clones, and not every one. V, J and clone size reflect that table, while D and trimming were determined from the DNA. The repertoire consists of roughly 58,000 clones, with roughly 80% occurring once and the leading ten covering under 20%. Germline V gene sequence: CDR1 MNHEY, CDR2 SVGAGI. The CDR3 is made up of 14 amino acids. Trimming cost V 8 bases and J 0 bases, with 13 bases left between them. The source of this sequence is a man in his 70s with active COVID-19. The V call is TRBV6-5, the J call TRBJ1-2; a possible D gene is TRBD1 (5 bases). The sample was peripheral blood. CDR3 sequence (DNA): TGTGCCAGCGTTCGGGGGACTCCTAACTATGGCTACACCTTC. This gives the protein CASVRGTPNYGYTF.